This T cell receptor beta chain appears in the sequencing data of a study of shared clonotypes between healthy human individuals. The V and J ends lost 6 bases and 6 bases respectively, with 12 bases between them. There are 13 residues in the CDR3. The germline gives CDR1 LNHNV, CDR2 YYDKDF (reference sequence). Profiling relied on immunoSEQ multiplex PCR, and the TCRdb table lists in-frame clones only, not all of them. Of 550,000 to 800,000 clones listed, roughly 70% are singletons. J is TRBJ2-1 and V is TRBV15, with D tentatively TRBD1 (5 bases). The sample consisted of memory CD4+ T cells sorted from blood. The subset: CD45RA-negative fraction. This TCR was sampled from a woman aged 30 to 39 in good health. The CDR3 DNA reads as TGTGCCACCAGAGGACACCGTGTCAATGAGCAGTTCTTC. Translated: CATRGHRVNEQFF.